The rows below give T cell receptor beta chains drawn from one sample of a study of OX40 agonist ivuxolimab in advanced cancers. Sequencing was performed with immunoSEQ multiplex PCR; in TCRdb, only in-frame clones are kept and a portion is missing. The table shows more than 80,000 clones, with about 89% occurring only once. Here the sequenced sample was CD4+ or CD8+ T cells sorted from blood, taken in a trial of the OX40 agonist ivuxolimab. The receptors shown here come from an adult with an advanced solid tumor such as melanoma, head and neck, liver or kidney cancer. CDR3s include the opening cysteine and the closing phenylalanine or tryptophan. A D gene is named only where the DNA matches it firmly. Some rows have no size entry. The others give once, few or many, or a class for an expanded clone.

>NA|TRBV7-2|NA|TRBJ2-5|15
TGTGCCAGCAGCTTATACAGGGAGGTACAAGAGACCCAGTACTTC
CASSLYREVQETQYF
>NA|TRBV9|NA|TRBJ2-3|15
TGTGCCAGCAGCGTGCTAGCTTCGGGAACAGATACGCAGTATTTT
CASSVLASGTDTQYF
>NA|TRBV19|TRBD2|TRBJ2-2|14
TGTGCCAGTAGTAGCGGGAGTTTGATGGGGGAGCTGTTTTTT
CASSSGSLMGELFF
>NA|TRBV21-1|NA|TRBJ1-3|17
TGTGCCAGCAGCAAATTAAAGCGTATCTCTGTTCGAAACACCATATATTTT
CASSKLKRISVRNTIYF
>NA|TRBV6-5|NA|TRBJ2-3|15
TGTGCCAGCAGAGAGACACTAGCTCCCCCAGATACGCAGTATTTT
CASRETLAPPDTQYF
>NA|TRBV2|TRBD1|TRBJ2-7|14
TGTGCCAGCAGTAGACAGGGCCCTTGGAACGAGCAGTACTTC
CASSRQGPWNEQYF
>few|TRBV5-4|TRBD2|TRBJ2-2|15
TGTGCCAGCAGCCTAACCTATAGCGGGGCCGGGGAGCTGTTTTTT
CASSLTYSGAGELFF
>NA|TRBV28|NA|TRBJ2-6|16
TGTGCCAGCAGTTTACAAGACCTTTCTGGGGCCAACGTCCTGACTTTC
CASSLQDLSGANVLTF
>NA|TRBV7-2|TRBD2|TRBJ2-3|17
TGTGCCAGCAGCTCCCTAGCGGGAGTGGTTGTCACAGATACGCAGTATTTT
CASSSLAGVVVTDTQYF
>NA|TRBV7-9|NA|TRBJ1-3|15
TGTGCCAGCAGCATTGGGGCAGAATCTGGAAACACCATATATTTT
CASSIGAESGNTIYF
>NA|TRBV25-1|NA|TRBJ2-1|14
TGTGCCAGCAGTGAGGTCGGGAGTAGTTATGAGCAGTTCTTC
CASSEVGSSYEQFF
>NA|TRBV28|NA|TRBJ2-2|12
TGTGCCAGCAGTTTCGCGGCCGGGGAGCTGTTTTTT
CASSFAAGELFF
>NA|TRBV4-1|NA|TRBJ1-3|14
TGCGCCAGCAGCCAAGTCCTGGGTGGAAACACCATATATTTT
CASSQVLGGNTIYF
>NA|TRBV5-1|TRBD2|TRBJ2-7|15
TGCGCCAGCAGCTTGGGAGGACTAGATAGCAACGAGCAGTACTTC
CASSLGGLDSNEQYF
>few|TRBV15|NA|TRBJ2-2|12
TGTGCCACCAGCAGAAGGGAAAGTGAGCTGTTTTTT
CATSRRESELFF
>NA|TRBV30|TRBD2|TRBJ2-3|15
TGTGCCTGGACCAGACTAGCGGGAGTTGCAGATACGCAGTATTTT
CAWTRLAGVADTQYF
>few|TRBV11-2|TRBD2|TRBJ2-7|18
TGTGCCAGCAGCCCTCGGGAGGGGGGACTAGCTGGCCCTATCTTACAGTACTTC
CASSPREGGLAGPILQYF
>once|TRBV5-4|TRBD1|TRBJ2-5|13
TGTGCCAGCAGTATACAGGGGCAAGAGACCCAGTACTTC
CASSIQGQETQYF
>NA|TRBV5-6|TRBD2|TRBJ2-5|18
TGTGCCAGCAGCTTGGGGGCTAGCGGGATCGTTAACCAAGAGACCCAGTACTTC
CASSLGASGIVNQETQYF
>NA|TRBV5-1|NA|TRBJ2-3|14
TGCGCCAGCAGCTTAGCAGCGGAGGGAGGTACGCAGTATTTT
CASSLAAEGGTQYF
>once|TRBV7-2|NA|TRBJ2-3|14
TGTGCCAGCAGCTTAGTGGGTCTAACAGATACGCAGTATTTT
CASSLVGLTDTQYF
>NA|TRBV4-2|NA|TRBJ1-5|15
TGTGCCAGCAGCCAAGATACGGCCAGTAATCAGCCCCAGCATTTT
CASSQDTASNQPQHF
>once|TRBV28|TRBD1|TRBJ1-5|14
TGTGCCAGCAGTACAGGGGGCCCATATCAGCCCCAGCATTTT
CASSTGGPYQPQHF
>once|TRBV28|TRBD2|TRBJ2-7|15
TGTGCCAGCAGGACCCAGGCTAGCGGGAACTACGAGCAGTACTTC
CASRTQASGNYEQYF
>NA|TRBV7-2|NA|TRBJ1-2|14
TGTGCCAGCAGTTATTCTGCAGGGCTGGATGGCTACACCTTC
CASSYSAGLDGYTF
>once|TRBV13|TRBD2|TRBJ2-1|12
TGTGCCAGCAGCCCCCTAGCGGGTGAGCAGTTCTTC
CASSPLAGEQFF
>NA|TRBV6-6|NA|TRBJ2-7|14
TGTGCCAGCAGCGACGGATTCCAATCCTACGAGCAGTACTTC
CASSDGFQSYEQYF
>NA|TRBV7-9|NA|TRBJ2-7|16
TGTGCCAGCAGCTTACGGTTTCGGACCGGTCCCTACGAGCAGTACTTC
CASSLRFRTGPYEQYF
>NA|TRBV6-6|NA|TRBJ1-4|13
TGTGCCACCTCACGGGCCTCGAATGAAAAACTGTTTTTT
CATSRASNEKLFF
>NA|TRBV5-6|NA|TRBJ1-3|14
TGTGCCAGCAGTTCTGGGTTAGAAGGAAACACCATATATTTT
CASSSGLEGNTIYF
>NA|TRBV11-1|TRBD2|TRBJ2-7|15
TGTGCCAGCAGCCCAGAGGGACTAGTGTACTACGAGCAGTACTTC
CASSPEGLVYYEQYF
>once|TRBV2|TRBD1|TRBJ1-5|13
TGTGCCAGCAGGGAGACAGGGGCTCAGCCCCAGCATTTT
CASRETGAQPQHF
>NA|TRBV30|NA|TRBJ2-2|12
TGTGCCTGGAGCAGGGGACCCGGGGAGCTGTTTTTT
CAWSRGPGELFF
>NA|TRBV28|TRBD1|TRBJ1-2|15
TGTGCCAGCAGTTTAAATGTCGGGACAGGGGTACGCTACACCTTC
CASSLNVGTGVRYTF
>NA|TRBV27|TRBD1|TRBJ1-2|15
TGTGCCAGCAGTTTACGCCCCGGGACAGGATATGGCTACACCTTC
CASSLRPGTGYGYTF
>NA|TRBV9|NA|TRBJ1-3|14
TGTGCCAGCAGCGGCCCATCCCCTGGAAACACCATATATTTT
CASSGPSPGNTIYF
>NA|TRBV29-1|TRBD2|TRBJ2-1|13
TGCAGCGTTGATTCGGGAGGGCCAAATGAGCAGTTCTTC
CSVDSGGPNEQFF
>NA|TRBV29-1|NA|TRBJ1-5|14
TGCAGCGCTACGACAGGTATACCCAATCAGCCCCAGCATTTT
CSATTGIPNQPQHF
>NA|TRBV7-9|NA|TRBJ2-3|15
TGTGCCAGCAGCGAACGAGGTGGGGGAACAGATACGCAGTATTTT
CASSERGGGTDTQYF
>NA|TRBV5-1|TRBD2|TRBJ2-1|14
TGCGCCAGCAGCTGGGGACTACCCTATGATGAGCAGTTCTTC
CASSWGLPYDEQFF
>NA|TRBV30|NA|TRBJ2-7|15
TGTGCCTGGAGTGTCGTCGGGAGGGGGCCTCTCGAGCAGTACTTC
CAWSVVGRGPLEQYF
>NA|TRBV30|TRBD2|TRBJ2-3|13
TGTGCCTGGAGACTAGCGGGAGGCCGTACGCAGTATTTT
CAWRLAGGRTQYF
>NA|TRBV5-1|TRBD2|TRBJ2-1|17
TGCGCCAGCAGCTTCTGGGTGGGACTAGCGGTTTTCAATGAGCAGTTCTTC
CASSFWVGLAVFNEQFF
>NA|TRBV4-1|NA|TRBJ1-3|18
TGCGCCAGCAGAAGAAACCGGGACGGTACAACCTCGGGAAACACCATATATTTT
CASRRNRDGTTSGNTIYF
>NA|TRBV18|TRBD1|TRBJ1-1|17
TGTGCCAGCTCACCGAGAATGGACAGGGGGCGCAGGGCTGAAGCTTTCTTT
CASSPRMDRGRRAEAFF
>NA|TRBV5-4|NA|TRBJ1-1|15
TGTGCCAGCAGCTTGGAGGGGGACGTGGTCACTGAAGCTTTCTTT
CASSLEGDVVTEAFF
>NA|TRBV4-2|NA|TRBJ2-3|15
TGTGCCAGCAGCCAAGATGCGGGAAACACAGATACGCAGTATTTT
CASSQDAGNTDTQYF
>NA|TRBV7-2|NA|TRBJ1-4|15
TGTGCCAGCAGCTCCTTTGGCAGTTTGGGTGAAAAACTGTTTTTT
CASSSFGSLGEKLFF
>NA|TRBV19|NA|TRBJ1-5|14
TGTGCCAGTAGTATCCAGGGACGGAATCAGCCCCAGCATTTT
CASSIQGRNQPQHF
>once|TRBV7-8|NA|TRBJ1-2|14
TGTGCCAGCAGCTTGATCCAGACTAACTATGGCTACACCTTC
CASSLIQTNYGYTF
>few|TRBV9|NA|TRBJ2-2|13
TGTGCCAGCAGCGTCGGACCTACCGGGGAGCTGTTTTTT
CASSVGPTGELFF
>NA|TRBV18|TRBD1|TRBJ2-7|14
TGTGCCAGCTCCCGGGACAGTGGGACCTACGAGCAGTACTTC
CASSRDSGTYEQYF
>NA|TRBV5-1|NA|TRBJ2-3|16
TGCGCCAGCAGCTTTTTAGCGCTCCCGGGCACAGATACGCAGTATTTT
CASSFLALPGTDTQYF
>NA|TRBV5-1|TRBD1|TRBJ2-7|14
TGCGCCAGCAGCTTTAAGGGACAGGGTTACGAGCAGTACTTC
CASSFKGQGYEQYF